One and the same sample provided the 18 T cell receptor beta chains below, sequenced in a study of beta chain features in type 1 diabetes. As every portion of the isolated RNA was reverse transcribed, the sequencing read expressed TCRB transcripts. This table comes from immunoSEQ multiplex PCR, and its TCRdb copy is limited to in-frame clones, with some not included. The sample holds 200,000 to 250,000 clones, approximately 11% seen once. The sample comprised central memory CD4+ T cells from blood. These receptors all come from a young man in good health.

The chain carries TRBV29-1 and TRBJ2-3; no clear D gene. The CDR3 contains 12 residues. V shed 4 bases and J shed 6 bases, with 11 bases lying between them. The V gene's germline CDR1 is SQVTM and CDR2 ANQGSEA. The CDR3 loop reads CSVAPIPDTQYF. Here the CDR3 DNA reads TGCAGCGTTGCCCCAATACCCGATACGCAGTATTTT.

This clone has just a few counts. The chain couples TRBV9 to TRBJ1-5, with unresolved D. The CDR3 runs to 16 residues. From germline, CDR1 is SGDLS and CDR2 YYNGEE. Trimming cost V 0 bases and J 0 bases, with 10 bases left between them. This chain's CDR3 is CASSVETDYSNQPQHF. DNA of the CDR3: TGTGCCAGCAGCGTAGAGACGGATTATAGCAATCAGCCCCAGCATTTT.

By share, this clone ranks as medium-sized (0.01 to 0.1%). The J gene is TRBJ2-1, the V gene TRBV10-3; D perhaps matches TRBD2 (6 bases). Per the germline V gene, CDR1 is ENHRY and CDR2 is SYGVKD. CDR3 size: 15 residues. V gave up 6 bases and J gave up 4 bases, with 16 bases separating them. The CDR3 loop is CAISSSGAPYNEQFF. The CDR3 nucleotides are TGTGCCATCAGCAGCTCGGGAGCCCCTTACAATGAGCAGTTCTTC.

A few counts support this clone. The CDR3 DNA reads TGTGCCAGCAGCTCATCAGGGGGATTCCTTGGCTACACCTTC. Its protein is CASSSSGGFLGYTF. The chain recombines TRBV7-3 with TRBJ1-2; 7 bases agree with TRBD1. The V and J ends lost 4 bases and 7 bases, in that order; junction bases with no gene match: 9. The CDR3 runs to 14 residues. CDR1 is SGHTA, CDR2 FQGTGA, per germline.

The CDR3 nucleotides read TGTGCCAGCAGCCAGCGGACGGGCTCTGGGGCCAACGTCCTGACTTTC. It is translated as CASSQRTGSGANVLTF. The chain links TRBV14 to TRBJ2-6; unclear D gene. V shed 3 bases and J shed 0 bases, with 9 bases lying between them. The CDR3 covers 16 residues. Per germline, CDR1 SGHDN and CDR2 FVKESK.

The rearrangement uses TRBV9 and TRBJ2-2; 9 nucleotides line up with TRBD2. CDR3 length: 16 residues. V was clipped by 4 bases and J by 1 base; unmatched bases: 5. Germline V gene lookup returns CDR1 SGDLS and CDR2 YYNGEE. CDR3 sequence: CASSTQTSGNTGELFF. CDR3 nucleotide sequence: TGTGCCAGCAGCACACAGACTAGCGGGAACACCGGGGAGCTGTTTTTT.

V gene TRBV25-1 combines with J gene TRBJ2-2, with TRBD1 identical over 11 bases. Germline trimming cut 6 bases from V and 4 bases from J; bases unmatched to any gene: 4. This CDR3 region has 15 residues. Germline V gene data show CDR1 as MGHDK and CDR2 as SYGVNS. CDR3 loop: CASSRGTGGTGELFF. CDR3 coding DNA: TGTGCCAGCAGCCGCGGGACAGGGGGCACCGGGGAGCTGTTTTTT. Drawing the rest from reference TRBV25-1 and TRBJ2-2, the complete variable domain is EADIYQTPRYLVIGTGKKITLECSQTMGHDKMYWYQQDPGMELHLIHYSYGVNSTEKGDLSSESTVSRIRTEHFPLTLESARPSHTSQYLCASSRGTGGTGELFFGEGSRLTVL.

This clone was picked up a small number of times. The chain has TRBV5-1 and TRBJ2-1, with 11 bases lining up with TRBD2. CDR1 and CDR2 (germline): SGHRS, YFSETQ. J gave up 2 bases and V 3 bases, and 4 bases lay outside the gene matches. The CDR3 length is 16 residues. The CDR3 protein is CASSYLAGGAYNEQFF. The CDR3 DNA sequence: TGCGCCAGCAGCTATCTAGCGGGAGGCGCCTACAATGAGCAGTTCTTC. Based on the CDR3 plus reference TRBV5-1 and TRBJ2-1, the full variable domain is KAGVTQTPRYLIKTRGQQVTLSCSPISGHRSVSWYQQTPGQGLQFLFEYFSETQRNKGNFPGRFSGRQFSNSRSEMNVSTLELGDSALYLCASSYLAGGAYNEQFFGPGTRLTVL.

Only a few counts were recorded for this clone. As DNA, the CDR3 is TGTGCCAGCAGCGGAGATCATCAGGGGCAGTACTTC. Its protein product is CASSGDHQGQYF. This chain joins TRBV7-2 and TRBJ2-7; possible D gene TRBD1, 5 bases. Germline CDR1 and CDR2: SGHTA and FQGNSA. V was trimmed by 5 bases and J by 9 bases, leaving 14 bases between them. CDR3 length: 12 amino acids.

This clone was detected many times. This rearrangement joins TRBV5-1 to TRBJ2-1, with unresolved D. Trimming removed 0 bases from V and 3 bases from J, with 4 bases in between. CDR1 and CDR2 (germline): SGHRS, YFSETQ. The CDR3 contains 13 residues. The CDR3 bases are TGCGCCAGCAGCTTGGCAGACTACAATGAGCAGTTCTTC. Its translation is CASSLADYNEQFF.

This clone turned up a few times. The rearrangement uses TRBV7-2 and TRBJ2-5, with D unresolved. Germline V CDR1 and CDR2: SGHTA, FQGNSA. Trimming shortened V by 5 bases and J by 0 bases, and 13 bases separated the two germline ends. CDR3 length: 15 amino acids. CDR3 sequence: CASSPTDPYQETQYF. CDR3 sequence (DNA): TGTGCCAGCAGCCCCACGGACCCTTACCAAGAGACCCAGTACTTC.

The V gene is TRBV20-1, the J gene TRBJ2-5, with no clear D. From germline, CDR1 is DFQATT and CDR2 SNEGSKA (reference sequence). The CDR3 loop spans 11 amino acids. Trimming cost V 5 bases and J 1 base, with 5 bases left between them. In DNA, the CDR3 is TGCAGTGCTTTACCCCAAGAGACCCAGTACTTC. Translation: CSALPQETQYF.

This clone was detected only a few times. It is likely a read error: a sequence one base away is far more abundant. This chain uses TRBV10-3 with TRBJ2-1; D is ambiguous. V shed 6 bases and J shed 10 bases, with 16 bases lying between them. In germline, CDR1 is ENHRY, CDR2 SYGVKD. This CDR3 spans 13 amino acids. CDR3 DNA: TGTGCCATCAGGGGCCGAGACGGCAGGGAGCAGTTCTTC. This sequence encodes CAIRGRDGREQFF.

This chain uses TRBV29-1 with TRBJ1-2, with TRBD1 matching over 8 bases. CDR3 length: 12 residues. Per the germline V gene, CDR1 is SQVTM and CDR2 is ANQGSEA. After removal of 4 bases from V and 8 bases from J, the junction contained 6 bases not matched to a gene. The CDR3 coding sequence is TGCAGCGTTGGGGACAGGTGGATCGGCTACACCTTC. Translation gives CSVGDRWIGYTF.

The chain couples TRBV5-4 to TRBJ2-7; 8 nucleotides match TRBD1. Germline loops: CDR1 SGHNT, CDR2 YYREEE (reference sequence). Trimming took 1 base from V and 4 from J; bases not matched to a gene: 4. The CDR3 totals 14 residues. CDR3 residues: CASSLTQGAYEQYF. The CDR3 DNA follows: TGTGCCAGCAGCTTGACCCAGGGGGCTTACGAGCAGTACTTC.

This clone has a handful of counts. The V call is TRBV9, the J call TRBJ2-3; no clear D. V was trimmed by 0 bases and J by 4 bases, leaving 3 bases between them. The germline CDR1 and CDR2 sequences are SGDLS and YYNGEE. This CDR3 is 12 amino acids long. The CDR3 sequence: CASSVGSDTQYF. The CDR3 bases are TGTGCCAGCAGCGTAGGCTCAGATACGCAGTATTTT.

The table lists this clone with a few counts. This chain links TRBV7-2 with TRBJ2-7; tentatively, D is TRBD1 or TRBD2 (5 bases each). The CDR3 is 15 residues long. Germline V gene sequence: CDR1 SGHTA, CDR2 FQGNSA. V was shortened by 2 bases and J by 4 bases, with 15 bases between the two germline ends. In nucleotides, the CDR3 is TGTGCCAGCAGCTTACAGGGAACCGGGGATTACGAGCAGTACTTC. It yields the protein CASSLQGTGDYEQYF. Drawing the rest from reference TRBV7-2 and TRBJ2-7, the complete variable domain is GAGVSQSPSNKVTEKGKDVELRCDPISGHTALYWYRQSLGQGLEFLIYFQGNSAPDKSGLPSDRFSAERTGGSVSTLTIQRTQQEDSAVYLCASSLQGTGDYEQYFGPGTRLTVT.

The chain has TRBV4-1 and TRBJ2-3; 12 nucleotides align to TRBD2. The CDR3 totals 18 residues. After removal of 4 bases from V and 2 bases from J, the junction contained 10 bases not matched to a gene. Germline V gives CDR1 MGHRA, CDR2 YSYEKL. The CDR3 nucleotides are TGCGCCAGCAGCCCCCCACCGGGACTAGCGGGCCTCACAGATACGCAGTATTTT. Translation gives CASSPPPGLAGLTDTQYF.